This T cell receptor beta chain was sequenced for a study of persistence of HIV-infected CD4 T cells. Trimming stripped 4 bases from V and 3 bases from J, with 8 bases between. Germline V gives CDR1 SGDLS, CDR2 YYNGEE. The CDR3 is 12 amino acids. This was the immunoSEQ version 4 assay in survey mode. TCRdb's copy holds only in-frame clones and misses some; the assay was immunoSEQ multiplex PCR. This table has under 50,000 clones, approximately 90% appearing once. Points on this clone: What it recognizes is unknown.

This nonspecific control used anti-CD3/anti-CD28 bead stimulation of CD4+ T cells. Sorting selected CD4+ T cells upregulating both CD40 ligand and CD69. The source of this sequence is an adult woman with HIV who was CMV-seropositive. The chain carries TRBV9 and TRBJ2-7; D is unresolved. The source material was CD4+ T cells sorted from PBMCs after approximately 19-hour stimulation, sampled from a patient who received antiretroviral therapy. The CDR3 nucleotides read TGTGCCAGCAGCCGAACCAGCTACGAGCAGTACTTC. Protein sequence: CASSRTSYEQYF. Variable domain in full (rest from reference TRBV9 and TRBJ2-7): DSGVTQTPKHLITATGQRVTLRCSPRSGDLSVYWYQQSLDQGLQFLIQYYNGEERAKGNILERFSAQQFPDLHSELNLSSLELGDSALYFCASSRTSYEQYFGPGTRLTVT.